The TCR beta chain under discussion was sequenced for a study of blood T cell repertoires in COVID-19. Study-level information: Sites in the United States, Italy and Spain provided acute and convalescent COVID-19 samples.

As handled by the study authors: Counts of nucleated cells, estimated from reference gene primer amplification, were obtained. The repertoire was sequenced with immunoSEQ multiplex PCR; TCRdb's copy has only in-frame clones and lacks some. D and trimming were read from the DNA, whereas the V and J calls and clone size are those reported in that table. The sample records over 200,000 clones, 88% being singletons. Residents of over 20 US areas, aged about 18 to 100 years, made up the participants. Cohort placement rested on clinical history that participants reported themselves. Trimming cost V 5 bases and J 3 bases; bases outside gene matches: 6. Per germline, CDR1 MNHEY and CDR2 SVGAGI. This CDR3 region has 15 residues.

The TCR sequence derives from a woman in her twenties or thirties who had been exposed to COVID-19. Sequencing was performed on PBMCs or T cells enriched from blood (not recorded which). V usage is TRBV6-5 and J usage is TRBJ1-4; TRBD1 matches 7 bases. CDR3 DNA sequence: TGTGCCAGCAGTCAAACAGGGGACCCTAATGAAAAACTGTTTTTT. Translation: CASSQTGDPNEKLFF.